This T cell receptor beta chain was recovered during a study of CD8+ T cells in alopecia areata. Germline V CDR1 and CDR2: SEHNR, FQNEAQ (reference sequence). V gave up 5 bases and J gave up 3 bases; unmatched junction bases: 9. This CDR3 is 15 amino acids long. RNA was isolated and reverse transcribed to cDNA, the sequencing template. Generated by immunoSEQ multiplex PCR, the TCRdb table keeps only in-frame clones and is missing some. This repertoire shows about 97,000 clones, roughly 41% found once; its top ten account for 1.3%. The receptor comes from a human donor with alopecia areata. Sequences were obtained from CD4+ T cells sorted from blood. The chain employs TRBV7-9 and TRBJ2-7, with TRBD1 identical over 8 bases. The CDR3 DNA reads as TGTGCCAGCAGCCCCAACGGACAGGGAATCTACGAGCAGTACTTC. Residues: CASSPNGQGIYEQYF.